Below, 8 T cell receptor beta chains from the same sample are listed, as sequenced in a study of T cell responses to AZD1222 COVID-19 vaccine. The repertoire was sequenced with immunoSEQ multiplex PCR; TCRdb's copy has only in-frame clones and lacks some. The sample lists 70,000 or so clones, 80% to 90% occurring once. The source material was peripheral blood, sampled 28 days after the second AZD1222 dose. These TCRs come from an adult who received the AZD1222 COVID-19 vaccine.

The rearrangement uses TRBV4-3 and TRBJ1-1; 7 nucleotides agree with TRBD1. V lost 2 bases and J lost 3; bases outside the gene matches: 6. Germline CDR1 is LGHNA and CDR2 is YSLEER. This CDR3 contains 15 residues. This CDR3 is CASSQRPGTDTEAFF. The CDR3 DNA sequence: TGCGCCAGCAGCCAACGACCCGGGACAGACACTGAAGCTTTCTTT.

This chain connects TRBV5-1 to TRBJ1-6, with D possibly matching TRBD1 (5 bases). The germline V gene has CDR1 SGHRS and CDR2 YFSETQ. The CDR3 length is 14 residues. V was cut by 1 base and J by 10 bases, with 12 bases left in between. The CDR3 loop is CASSLIGGRSPLHF. The CDR3 DNA reads TGCGCCAGCAGCTTGATCGGGGGACGGTCACCCCTCCACTTT.

CDR3 DNA sequence: TGTGCCAGCAGTGACCGGGCCACGGTAACTTATGGCTACACCTTC. Protein: CASSDRATVTYGYTF. The chain employs TRBV6-1 and TRBJ1-2; the D is unclear. V gave up 3 bases and J gave up 5 bases, with 16 bases separating them. This CDR3 has 15 amino acids. Germline V gives CDR1 MNHNS, CDR2 SASEGT.

The rearrangement joins TRBV11-2 to TRBJ2-3; D unresolved. Trimming took off 5 bases at V and 2 bases at J, with 14 bases between the two ends. CDR1 is SGHAT, CDR2 FQNNGV, per germline. This CDR3 region has 15 residues. The CDR3 protein is CASSPRTVLTDTQYF. CDR3 nucleotide sequence: TGTGCCAGCAGCCCCCGTACAGTTCTCACAGATACGCAGTATTTT.

This clone was detected only a few times. The chain carries TRBV6-5 and TRBJ1-2, with D tentatively TRBD1 (5 bases). Germline CDR1 reads MNHEY; CDR2 reads SVGAGI. The V and J ends lost 0 bases and 4 bases respectively, with 9 bases between them. CDR3 length: 14 amino acids. The CDR3 is CASSYSGHPYGYTF. The CDR3 nucleotides read TGTGCCAGCAGTTACTCGGGGCACCCCTATGGCTACACCTTC.

V and J are TRBV6-5 and TRBJ2-7, with TRBD1 identical over 7 bases. This CDR3 spans 15 amino acids. The germline V gene has CDR1 MNHEY and CDR2 SVGAGI. J lost 1 base, V lost 6 bases, and 9 bases had no gene match. CDR3 sequence: CASSIGTVPSYEQYF. In nucleotides, the CDR3 is TGTGCCAGCAGCATAGGGACAGTCCCTTCCTACGAGCAGTACTTC.

This chain joins TRBV28 and TRBJ2-5, with D hard to call. V was trimmed by 5 bases and J by 1 base, leaving 8 bases between them. Germline-derived CDR1 and CDR2 are MDHEN and SYDVKM. The length of the CDR3 is 13 residues. The CDR3 sequence is CASSPNSQETQYF. The CDR3 coding sequence is TGTGCCAGCAGTCCGAATTCCCAAGAGACCCAGTACTTC. The full variable domain, rest sourced from reference TRBV28 and TRBJ2-5, is DVKVTQSSRYLVKRTGEKVFLECVQDMDHENMFWYRQDPGLGLRLIYFSYDVKMKEKGDIPEGYSVSREKKERFSLILESASTNQTSMYLCASSPNSQETQYFGPGTRLLVL.

This clone was seen repeatedly, ten times or more. V and J are TRBV13 and TRBJ2-7; D may be TRBD1 (5 bases). Trimming cost V 2 bases and J 4 bases, with 12 bases left between them. The CDR3 consists of 14 residues. Germline CDR1 reads PRHDT; CDR2 reads FYEKMQ (reference sequence). The CDR3 protein is CASSLSPGKYEQYF. CDR3 nucleotide sequence: TGTGCCAGCAGCTTAAGCCCAGGGAAGTACGAGCAGTACTTC.